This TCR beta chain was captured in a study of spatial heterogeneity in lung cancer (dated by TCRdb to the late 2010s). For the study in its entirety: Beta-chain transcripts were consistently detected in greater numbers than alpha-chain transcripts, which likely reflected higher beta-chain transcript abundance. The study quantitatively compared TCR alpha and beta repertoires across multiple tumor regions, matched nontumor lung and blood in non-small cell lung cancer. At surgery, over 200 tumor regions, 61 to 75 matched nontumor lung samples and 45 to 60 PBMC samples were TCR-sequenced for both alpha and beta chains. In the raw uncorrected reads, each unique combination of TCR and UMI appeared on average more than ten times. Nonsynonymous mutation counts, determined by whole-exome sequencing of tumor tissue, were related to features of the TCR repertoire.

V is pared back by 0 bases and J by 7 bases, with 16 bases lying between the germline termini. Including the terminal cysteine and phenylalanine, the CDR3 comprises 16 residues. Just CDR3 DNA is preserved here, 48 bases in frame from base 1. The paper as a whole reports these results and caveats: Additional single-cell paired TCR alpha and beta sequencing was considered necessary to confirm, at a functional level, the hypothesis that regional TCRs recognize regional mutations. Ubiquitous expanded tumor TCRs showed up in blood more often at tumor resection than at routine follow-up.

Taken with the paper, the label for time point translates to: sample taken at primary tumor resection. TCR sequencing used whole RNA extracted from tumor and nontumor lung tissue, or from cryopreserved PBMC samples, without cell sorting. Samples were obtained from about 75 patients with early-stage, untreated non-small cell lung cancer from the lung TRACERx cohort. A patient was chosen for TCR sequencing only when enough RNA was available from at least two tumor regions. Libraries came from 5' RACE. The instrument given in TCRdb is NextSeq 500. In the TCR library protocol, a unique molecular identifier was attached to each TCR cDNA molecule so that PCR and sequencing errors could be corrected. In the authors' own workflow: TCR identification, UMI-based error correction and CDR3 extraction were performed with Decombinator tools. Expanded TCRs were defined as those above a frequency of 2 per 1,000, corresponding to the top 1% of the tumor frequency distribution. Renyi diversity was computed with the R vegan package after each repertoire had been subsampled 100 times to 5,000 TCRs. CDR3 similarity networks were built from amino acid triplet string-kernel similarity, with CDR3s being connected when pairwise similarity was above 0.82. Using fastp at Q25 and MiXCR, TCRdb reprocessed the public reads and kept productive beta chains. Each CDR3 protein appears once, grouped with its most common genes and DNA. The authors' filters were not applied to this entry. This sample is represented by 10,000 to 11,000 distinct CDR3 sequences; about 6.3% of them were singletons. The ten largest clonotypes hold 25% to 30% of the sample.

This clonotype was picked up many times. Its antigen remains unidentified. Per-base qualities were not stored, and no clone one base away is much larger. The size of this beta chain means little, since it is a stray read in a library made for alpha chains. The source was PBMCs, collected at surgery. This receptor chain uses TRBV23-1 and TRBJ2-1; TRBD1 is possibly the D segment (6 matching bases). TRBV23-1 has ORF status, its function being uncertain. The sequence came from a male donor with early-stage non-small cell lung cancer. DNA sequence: TGCGCCAGCAGTCAATCCGACAGGTGGGGGAGAAATGAGCAGTTCTTC. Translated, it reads CASSQSDRWGRNEQFF.